This T cell receptor beta chain appears in the sequencing data of a study of blood T cell repertoires in COVID-19. TCRdb's table, derived via immunoSEQ multiplex PCR, lists solely in-frame clones and lacks some. This table holds approximately 480,000 clones, 75% to 90% found once. This sequence was found in a man aged 18 to 29 with COVID-19, enrolled during active disease. The source material was peripheral blood.

The CDR3 DNA sequence: TGTGCCAGCAGCCAGACAGGGGCCTACGAGCAGTACTTC. Its protein product is CASSQTGAYEQYF. The chain uses TRBV3-1 (or the pseudogene TRBV3-2) and TRBJ2-7, with 8 nucleotides matching TRBD1. The CDR3 has 13 amino acids. Germline CDR1 is LGHDT and CDR2 is YNNKEL (reference sequence). The V segment lost 3 bases and the J segment 2 bases; nucleotides outside the gene matches: 0.